Following are 29 T cell receptor beta chains from one sample sequenced in a study of blood T cell repertoires in COVID-19 (TCRdb year 2020). Libraries were made using the immunoSEQ multiplex PCR assay. Not all clones reach the TCRdb copy of this immuneACCESS table, which keeps in-frame sequences only. Checked studies attribute under half of the gap to unresolved V genes and leave the rest unexplained. This sample is represented by 180,000 or so clones; more than 65% of them were singletons. The ten largest make up roughly 3% of the sample. Sample: peripheral blood. The receptor source for this set is a human donor with acute or convalescent COVID-19. The donor label of this sample is uncertain.

The chain uses TRBV6-5 and TRBJ2-3, with D hard to call. Germline assignment: CDR1 MNHEY and CDR2 SVGAGI. This CDR3 comprises 12 residues. Trimming removed 7 bases from V and 4 bases from J, with 9 bases in between. CDR3 DNA: TGTGCCAGCACCCTCCCAGCAGATACGCAGTATTTT. This translates into CASTLPADTQYF.

Notes on this clone: Other nucleotide sequences in the sample specify the same CDR3. The genes are TRBV19 and TRBJ1-2; 7 nucleotides align to TRBD1. The CDR3 loop spans 14 amino acids. Germline loops: CDR1 LNHDA, CDR2 SQIVND (reference sequence). V gave up 5 bases and J gave up 1 base; unmatched junction bases: 4. The DNA of the CDR3 is TGTGCCAGTAGTGCACGGGACAGTAACTATGGCTACACCTTC. Translated, it gives CASSARDSNYGYTF.

The chain couples TRBV9 to TRBJ2-7; a possible D gene is TRBD2 (5 bases). The V and J ends lost 0 bases and 6 bases respectively, with 13 bases between them. CDR3 length: 14 residues. In germline, CDR1 is SGDLS, CDR2 YYNGEE. The CDR3 nucleotides read TGTGCCAGCAGCGTAGGGAGCAAGGAGGTCGAGCAGTACTTC. Residues: CASSVGSKEVEQYF. Full variable domain (remainder filled in from reference TRBV9 and TRBJ2-7): DSGVTQTPKHLITATGQRVTLRCSPRSGDLSVYWYQQSLDQGLQFLIQYYNGEERAKGNILERFSAQQFPDLHSELNLSSLELGDSALYFCASSVGSKEVEQYFGPGTRLTVT.

The rearrangement links TRBV30 to TRBJ1-5; D gene unclear. The CDR3 consists of 12 residues. Trimming cost V 0 bases and J 11 bases, with 11 bases left between them. Germline V gives CDR1 GTSNPN, CDR2 SVGIG (reference sequence). The CDR3 coding sequence is TGTGCCTGGAGTGTAAACGGGGAGGCCCAGCATTTT. As protein: CAWSVNGEAQHF.

This chain links TRBV19 with TRBJ2-7, with 9 nucleotides matching TRBD1. The CDR3 length is 13 residues. J gave up 5 bases and V 5 bases, and 4 bases lay outside the gene matches. Germline CDR1 reads LNHDA; CDR2 reads SQIVND (reference sequence). The CDR3: CASSSTGGNEQYF. The CDR3 DNA reads TGTGCCAGTAGTTCCACAGGGGGCAACGAGCAGTACTTC.

The CDR3 loop reads CASSSGTASYTF. CDR3 nucleotides: TGTGCCAGCAGCTCCGGGACAGCAAGCTACACCTTC. This chain links TRBV21-1 with TRBJ1-2; TRBD1, the table's D call, was not compared with the DNA. TRBV21-1 is termed a pseudogene. CDR3 length: 12 residues.

A few counts support this clone. The chain uses TRBV14 and TRBJ1-2, with D tentatively TRBD1 (5 bases). The V gene lost 3 bases and the J gene lost 4 bases, with 9 bases spanning the gap. There are 13 residues in the CDR3. Germline V gene sequence: CDR1 SGHDN, CDR2 FVKESK. The CDR3 DNA sequence: TGTGCCAGCAGCCAGGGGGGGATCTATGGCTACACCTTC. It is translated as CASSQGGIYGYTF. Drawing the rest from reference TRBV14 and TRBJ1-2, the complete variable domain is EAGVTQFPSHSVIEKGQTVTLRCDPISGHDNLYWYRRVMGKEIKFLLHFVKESKQDESGMPNNRFLAERTGGTYSTLKVQPAELEDSGVYFCASSQGGIYGYTFGSGTRLTVV.

The chain employs TRBV30 and TRBJ1-2; 8 bases are shared with TRBD1. Germline-derived CDR1 and CDR2 are GTSNPN and SVGIG (reference sequence). After removal of 5 bases from V and 8 bases from J, the junction contained 10 bases not matched to a gene. This CDR3 contains 13 residues. In DNA, the CDR3 is TGTGCCTGGCTGGACAGGGCGCCGAGAGGCTACACCTTC. This encodes CAWLDRAPRGYTF.

Only one count was recorded for this clone. The V call is TRBV9, the J call TRBJ2-7; the match to TRBD2 covers 9 bases. The CDR3 is made up of 16 amino acids. Germline V lookup: CDR1 SGDLS, CDR2 YYNGEE. Trimming removed 4 bases from V and 3 bases from J; junction bases left unmatched: 11. The CDR3 sequence is CASSPDGGRVNYEQYF. CDR3 nucleotides: TGTGCCAGCAGCCCCGACGGCGGGAGGGTTAACTACGAGCAGTACTTC. Full variable domain (outside the CDR3, taken from reference TRBV9 and TRBJ2-7): DSGVTQTPKHLITATGQRVTLRCSPRSGDLSVYWYQQSLDQGLQFLIQYYNGEERAKGNILERFSAQQFPDLHSELNLSSLELGDSALYFCASSPDGGRVNYEQYFGPGTRLTVT.

This clone appeared a few times. The rearrangement uses TRBV23-1 and TRBJ2-3; 8 nucleotides line up with TRBD2. TRBV23-1 is marked as an open reading frame, function uncertain. With V trimmed by 7 bases and J by 4 bases, 10 bases remained unmatched. The length of the CDR3 is 15 residues. The CDR3 spells CASIPLADSPDTQYF. The CDR3 DNA sequence: TGCGCCAGCATCCCACTAGCGGATTCCCCAGATACGCAGTATTTT.

The chain uses TRBV5-8 and TRBJ2-7; D remains ambiguous. The germline V gene has CDR1 SGHTS and CDR2 YDEGEE. With 6 bases removed from V and 2 bases from J, the gap between germline ends came to 12 bases. The CDR3 covers 13 residues. CDR3: CASNLGPAYEQYF. CDR3 nucleotides: TGTGCCAGCAACCTTGGGCCGGCCTACGAGCAGTACTTC.

The chain is built from TRBV6-5 and TRBJ2-7; no clear D gene. V lost 7 bases and J 0 bases, leaving 10 bases between the germline ends. Germline V lookup: CDR1 MNHEY, CDR2 SVGAGI. The length of the CDR3 is 13 residues. The CDR3 here is CASINPSSYEQYF. CDR3 bases: TGTGCCAGCATTAACCCGAGCTCCTACGAGCAGTACTTC.

The chain recombines TRBV5-6 with TRBJ2-3, with 11 bases lining up with TRBD2. This CDR3 comprises 16 residues. J lost 4 bases, V lost 1 base, and 5 bases had no gene match. Looked up from germline, CDR1 is SGHDT and CDR2 is YYEEEE. The CDR3 DNA follows: TGTGCCAGCAGCTTGAAAACTAGCGGGAGTTCAGATACGCAGTATTTT. It translates to CASSLKTSGSSDTQYF.

The chain recombines TRBV5-4 with TRBJ1-2; 8 bases agree with TRBD1. The junction had 3 bases not matched to a gene; V was cut back by 7 bases and J by 4 bases. Germline V gene sequence: CDR1 SGHNT, CDR2 YYREEE (reference sequence). The CDR3 has 12 amino acids. The CDR3 DNA reads TGTGCCAGCCGACAGGGGACCTATGGCTACACCTTC. Residues: CASRQGTYGYTF.

The chain uses TRBV9 and TRBJ2-1; 14 nucleotides align to TRBD2. This CDR3 is 16 amino acids long. Per germline, CDR1 SGDLS and CDR2 YYNGEE. The J segment lost 8 bases and the V segment lost 0 bases, leaving 4 bases of the junction unmatched. The CDR3 sequence: CASSVAGLAGVDEQFF. The CDR3 DNA follows: TGTGCCAGCAGCGTAGCGGGACTAGCGGGAGTGGATGAGCAGTTCTTC. Using reference TRBV9 and TRBJ2-1 for the parts outside the CDR3, the full variable domain is DSGVTQTPKHLITATGQRVTLRCSPRSGDLSVYWYQQSLDQGLQFLIQYYNGEERAKGNILERFSAQQFPDLHSELNLSSLELGDSALYFCASSVAGLAGVDEQFFGPGTRLTVL.

V usage is TRBV10-2 and J usage is TRBJ1-5, with a weak D call TRBD1 (5 bases). Trimming left V 8 bases short and J 1 base short, with 12 bases between. The CDR3 has 14 amino acids. Germline V gene lookup returns CDR1 WSHSY and CDR2 SAAADI. CDR3 sequence reads: CASSIPGSNQPQHF. CDR3 in DNA: TGCGCCAGCTCCATACCAGGGAGCAATCAGCCCCAGCATTTT.

The chain carries TRBV11-1 and TRBJ1-2, with TRBD1 matching 11 bases. Germline V gene lookup returns CDR1 SGHAT and CDR2 FQDESV (reference sequence). Unmatched junction bases numbered 10, after V lost 3 bases and J lost 7 bases. The CDR3 is 16 residues long. The CDR3: CASSFKYGQGAVGYTF. The DNA of the CDR3 is TGTGCCAGCAGCTTCAAATATGGACAGGGGGCTGTTGGCTACACCTTC.

The V gene is TRBV10-3, the J gene TRBJ1-1, with D unresolved. This CDR3 is 12 amino acids long. Germline values: CDR1 ENHRY, CDR2 SYGVKD. V lost 7 bases to trimming and J lost 1 base, with 7 bases between them. In DNA, the CDR3 is TGTGCCATCACGAGTAAGAACACTGAAGCTTTCTTT. Protein product: CAITSKNTEAFF.

The chain employs TRBV15 and TRBJ2-5; D possibly corresponds to TRBD1 (6 bases). Between the trimmed V and J ends, which lost 7 bases and 1 base, there was a span of 22 bases. From germline, CDR1 is LNHNV and CDR2 YYDKDF (reference sequence). This CDR3 comprises 17 residues. The CDR3 here is CATKPLAQGKVQETQYF. CDR3 bases: TGTGCCACCAAGCCCTTGGCCCAGGGGAAGGTCCAAGAGACCCAGTACTTC.

This clone was detected only a few times. The chain couples TRBV19 to TRBJ1-6; 8 bases match TRBD1. Trimming took 7 bases from V and 5 from J; bases not matched to a gene: 7. From germline, CDR1 is LNHDA and CDR2 SQIVND (reference sequence). The length of the CDR3 is 15 residues. The CDR3, as DNA: TGTGCCAGTACCGCCCCGGGACAGGATAATTCACCCCTCCACTTT. It specifies CASTAPGQDNSPLHF. The complete variable domain, with remaining parts taken from reference TRBV19 and TRBJ1-6, reads DGGITQSPKYLFRKEGQNVTLSCEQNLNHDAMYWYRQDPGQGLRLIYYSQIVNDFQKGDIAEGYSVSREKKESFPLTVTSAQKNPTAFYLCASTAPGQDNSPLHFGNGTRLTVT.

This sequence joins TRBV3-1 (or the pseudogene TRBV3-2) and TRBJ2-2; 7 nucleotides align to TRBD1. Germline CDR1 reads LGHDT; CDR2 reads YNNKEL (reference sequence). Unmatched junction bases numbered 3, after V lost 8 bases and J lost 0 bases. CDR3 size: 14 residues. CDR3 sequence reads: CASLDRANTGELFF. The CDR3 DNA sequence: TGTGCCAGCCTAGACAGGGCGAACACCGGGGAGCTGTTTTTT.

The chain links TRBV19 to TRBJ2-3; 8 nucleotides line up with TRBD1. This CDR3 has 15 residues. V shed 6 bases and J 5 bases; nucleotides not matched to a gene: 10. CDR1 is LNHDA, CDR2 SQIVND, per germline (reference sequence). The CDR3 region is CASSPRPGGQDTQYF. The CDR3 DNA reads TGTGCCAGTAGCCCAAGGCCAGGGGGCCAAGATACGCAGTATTTT.

Only a few counts were recorded for this clone. The V call is TRBV20-1, the J call TRBJ2-1; 9 bases agree with TRBD2. J was trimmed by 4 bases and V by 3 bases; bases with no gene match: 7. CDR1 is DFQATT and CDR2 is SNEGSKA in the germline V gene (reference sequence). The CDR3 consists of 15 residues. The CDR3 DNA is TGCAGTGCTAGTTCAGCGGGGGGACGTTACAATGAGCAGTTCTTC. This codes for CSASSAGGRYNEQFF.

The chain carries TRBV19 and TRBJ1-5; perhaps TRBD1 as D (5 bases). The germline V gene encodes CDR1 LNHDA and CDR2 SQIVND (reference sequence). This CDR3 has 15 residues. V was pared by 2 bases and J by 7 bases, with 15 bases between. The CDR3 loop is CASSISRGGDQPQHF. The CDR3 coding sequence is TGTGCCAGTAGTATATCTAGGGGAGGGGACCAGCCCCAGCATTTT. The entire variable domain, with the rest obtained from reference TRBV19 and TRBJ1-5, is as follows: DGGITQSPKYLFRKEGQNVTLSCEQNLNHDAMYWYRQDPGQGLRLIYYSQIVNDFQKGDIAEGYSVSREKKESFPLTVTSAQKNPTAFYLCASSISRGGDQPQHFGDGTRLSIL.

The rearrangement links TRBV18 to TRBJ1-4; 7 bases fit TRBD1. This CDR3 region has 16 residues. The trim removed 2 bases at V and 3 bases at J, leaving 6 bases unmatched. Germline V lookup: CDR1 KGHSH, CDR2 LQKENI. The DNA for the CDR3 is TGTGCCAGCTCACCAACCCAGGGGGTACCTAATGAAAAACTGTTTTTT. This sequence encodes CASSPTQGVPNEKLFF.

This chain connects TRBV27 to TRBJ1-4; 7 bases align to TRBD1. From germline, CDR1 is MNHEY and CDR2 SMNVEV (reference sequence). The CDR3 extends over 14 amino acids. Trimming at V came to 6 bases and at J to 7 bases, leaving 8 bases not matched to a gene. In DNA, the CDR3 is TGTGCCAGCAGCCCGACAGGGTATCGTGAAAAACTGTTTTTT. Translating gives CASSPTGYREKLFF. The full variable domain, in which reference TRBV27 and TRBJ1-4 provide the parts outside the CDR3, is EAQVTQNPRYLITVTGKKLTVTCSQNMNHEYMSWYRQDPGLGLRQIYYSMNVEVTDKGDVPEGYKVSRKEKRNFPLILESPSPNQTSLYFCASSPTGYREKLFFGSGTQLSVL.

The chain combines TRBV5-1 with TRBJ1-1, with 7 bases matching TRBD1. The germline V gene has CDR1 SGHRS and CDR2 YFSETQ. Losses at the gene ends were 0 bases for V and 3 bases for J; bases not matched to a gene: 5. The CDR3 spans 15 residues. CDR3 in DNA: TGCGCCAGCAGCTTGGAAGGACAGGCTTACACTGAAGCTTTCTTT. Its translation is CASSLEGQAYTEAFF.

The chain links TRBV6-1 to TRBJ1-1, with 7 bases lining up with TRBD1. This CDR3 is 17 amino acids long. Per germline, CDR1 MNHNS and CDR2 SASEGT. V shed 3 bases, J shed 3 bases, and the junction held 13 bases outside the gene matches. The CDR3 DNA sequence: TGTGCCAGCAGTGATTCAACAAGGAGGGACAGACACACTGAAGCTTTCTTT. This translates into CASSDSTRRDRHTEAFF.

The sample holds one count of this clone. J is TRBJ2-3 and V is TRBV13, with 11 nucleotides matching TRBD2. V lost 4 bases and J lost 4; bases outside the gene matches: 13. Looked up from germline, CDR1 is PRHDT and CDR2 is FYEKMQ (reference sequence). The CDR3 runs 18 residues. Here the CDR3 DNA reads TGTGCCAGCAGCTGGGGGGTAGCGGGAGGGCCTAAGGCAGATACGCAGTATTTT. This translates into CASSWGVAGGPKADTQYF.